This T cell receptor (beta chain) was recovered during a study of human thymus T cells (dated by TCRdb to the early 2020s). Background on the whole study: The study characterized TCR alpha and beta repertoires from seven to nine infant thymus samples and a few related peripheral blood samples. Donor ages ranged from about 6 to 250 days, and the cohort comprised 5 to 7 male and a couple of female infants. On the study overall, not on this receptor specifically: On average, thymus samples gave 650,000 to 1,000,000 unique TCRB clonotypes, whereas blood samples gave roughly 86,000. Usage of V and J gene segments appeared to be biased in both the thymic and the peripheral blood repertoires. The related research reported highly overlapping thymic TCR repertoires among unrelated individuals.

Thymus tissue was collected as surgical resects that were removed during corrective cardiac surgery. In Finland, the donors were immunologically healthy infants who were having open corrective cardiac surgery for congenital heart defects. Thymocytes were freed from the tissue by mechanical means and kept at -70 degrees C as pellets of roughly 8.5-31 million cells. A QIAsymphony instrument was used to extract genomic DNA from the frozen cell pellets. On this clone: This clone's antigen is unknown. No much larger clone is present one base from it, and per-base qualities are unavailable.

Using the immunoSEQ multiplex PCR assay, the TCRB and TCRAD loci were amplified from a standardized quantity of quality-controlled genomic DNA. Amplicons spanned the V(D)J region at a length sufficient to cover the CDR3 and identify V and J genes. Through the commercial immunoSEQ service, the amplicons were sequenced on an Illumina platform. As for how the authors treated the data: Corrections for primer bias and sequencing errors followed previously described methods, while TCRAD and TCRB definitions were based on the IMGT database. immunoSEQ Analyzer 3.0 and VDJTools were used for repertoire analysis, which covered basic statistics, V/J segment usage, diversity estimates, rarefaction and pairwise overlap. Chao1, ChaoE, Efron-Thisted, Shannon and inverse Simpson indices were used to estimate diversity, which was also estimated on datasets down-sampled to the smallest sample. Repertoire overlap used strict matching of CDR3 nucleotide sequence, V gene and J gene, with Jaccard-based multidimensional scaling clustering. TCRdb mirrors the immuneACCESS table, restricted to in-frame sequences. Some clones are absent from its copies; in checked studies, under half trace to an unresolved V gene, and the reason for the others is unknown. Clone size and the V and J calls come from that table; the DNA yielded D and trimming. Recorded for this sample are some 130,000 clones; around 94% of them occurred a single time. The biggest ten clones account for more than 0.02% of the sample.

Per the germline V gene (reference sequence), MNHEY is the CDR1 and SMNVEV is the CDR2. Germline trimming amounts to 2 bases on V and 6 bases on J, with 5 as the count of junction bases outside the gene matches. The CDR3 runs 16 amino acids, cysteine and phenylalanine included. Only CDR3 DNA remains: 48 bases, in frame from the first base. The sample consisted of thymus tissue. The source is a boy younger than two with a congenital heart defect but otherwise immunologically healthy. The chain is encoded by TRBV27 joined to TRBJ2-1; TRBD2 lines up with 12 middle nucleotides. The encoded CDR3 is CASSLLAGGAGNEQFF. The DNA is as follows: TGTGCCAGCAGTTTACTAGCGGGGGGGGCAGGCAATGAGCAGTTCTTC.